This T cell receptor beta chain was found in a study of beta chain features in type 1 diabetes. Study-level points and caveats: Among patients with Type 1 diabetes, TCRB CDR3s were moderately but significantly shorter in every one of the four CD4+ subsets.

Concerning this clone itself: Its antigen remains unknown.

cDNA synthesis used the whole RNA isolate, giving expressed TCRB sequences. TCRdb keeps only in-frame clones here, not all; method: immunoSEQ multiplex PCR. The sample lists 85,000 to 110,000 clones; roughly 28% were seen once. The receptor's source is a young woman with type 1 diabetes. The sample consisted of central memory CD4+ T cells from blood.

CDR3 protein: CAWSVVTSNGYTF. The CDR3 DNA follows: TGTGCCTGGAGTGTAGTGACATCAAATGGCTACACCTTC. The V gene is TRBV30, the J gene TRBJ1-2; D not resolved. CDR1 is GTSNPN, CDR2 SVGIG, per germline (reference sequence). V was cut by 0 bases and J by 6 bases, with 11 bases left in between. The CDR3 spans 13 residues.